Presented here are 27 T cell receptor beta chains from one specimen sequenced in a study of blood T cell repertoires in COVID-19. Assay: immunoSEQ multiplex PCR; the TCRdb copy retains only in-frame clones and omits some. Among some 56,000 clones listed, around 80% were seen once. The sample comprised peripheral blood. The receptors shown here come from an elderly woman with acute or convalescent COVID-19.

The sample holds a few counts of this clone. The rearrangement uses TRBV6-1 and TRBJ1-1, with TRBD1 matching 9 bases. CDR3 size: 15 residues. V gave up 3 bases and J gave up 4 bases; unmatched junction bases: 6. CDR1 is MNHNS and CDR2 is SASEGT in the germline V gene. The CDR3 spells CASSDGTGSGTEAFF. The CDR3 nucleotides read TGTGCCAGCAGTGACGGGACAGGGAGCGGCACTGAAGCTTTCTTT.

The CDR3 loop reads CASRDREGTEAFF. The CDR3 DNA is TGTGCCAGCAGGGACAGGGAGGGGACTGAAGCTTTCTTT. This chain connects TRBV2 to TRBJ1-1; 8 bases match TRBD1. Germline-derived CDR1 and CDR2 are SNHLY and FYNNEI. The CDR3 is 13 amino acids. The ends lost 6 bases at V and 5 bases at J; junction bases unmatched: 5.

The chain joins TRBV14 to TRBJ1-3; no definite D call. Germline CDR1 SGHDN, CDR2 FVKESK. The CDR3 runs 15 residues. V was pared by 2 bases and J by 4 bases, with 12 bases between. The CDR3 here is CASSQTSWQGNTIYF. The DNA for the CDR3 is TGTGCCAGCAGCCAAACCAGTTGGCAGGGAAACACCATATATTTT.

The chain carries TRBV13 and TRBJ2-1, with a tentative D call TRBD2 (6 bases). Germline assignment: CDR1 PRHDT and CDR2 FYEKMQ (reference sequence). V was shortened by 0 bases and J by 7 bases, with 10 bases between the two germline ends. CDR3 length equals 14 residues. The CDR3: CASSLGTSLNEQFF. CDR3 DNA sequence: TGTGCCAGCAGCTTAGGGACTAGTCTGAATGAGCAGTTCTTC.

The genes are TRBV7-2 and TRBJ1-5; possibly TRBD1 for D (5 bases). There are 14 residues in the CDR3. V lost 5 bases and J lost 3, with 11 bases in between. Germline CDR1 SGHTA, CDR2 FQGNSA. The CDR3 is CASSTGLINQPQHF. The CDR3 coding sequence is TGTGCCAGCAGCACGGGACTGATCAATCAGCCCCAGCATTTT. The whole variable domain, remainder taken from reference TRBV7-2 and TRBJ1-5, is GAGVSQSPSNKVTEKGKDVELRCDPISGHTALYWYRQSLGQGLEFLIYFQGNSAPDKSGLPSDRFSAERTGGSVSTLTIQRTQQEDSAVYLCASSTGLINQPQHFGDGTRLSIL.

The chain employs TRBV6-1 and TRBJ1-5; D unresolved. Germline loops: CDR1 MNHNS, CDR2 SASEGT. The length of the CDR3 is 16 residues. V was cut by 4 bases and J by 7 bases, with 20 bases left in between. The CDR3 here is CASSARQSEGRQPQHF. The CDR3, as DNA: TGTGCCAGCAGTGCCCGGCAGTCAGAGGGTAGACAGCCCCAGCATTTT.

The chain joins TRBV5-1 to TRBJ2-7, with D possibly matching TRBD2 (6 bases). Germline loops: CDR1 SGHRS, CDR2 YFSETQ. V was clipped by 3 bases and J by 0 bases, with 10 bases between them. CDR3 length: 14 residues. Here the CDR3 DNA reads TGCGCCAGCAGCTCCGGGACTTACTCCTACGAGCAGTACTTC. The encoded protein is CASSSGTYSYEQYF.

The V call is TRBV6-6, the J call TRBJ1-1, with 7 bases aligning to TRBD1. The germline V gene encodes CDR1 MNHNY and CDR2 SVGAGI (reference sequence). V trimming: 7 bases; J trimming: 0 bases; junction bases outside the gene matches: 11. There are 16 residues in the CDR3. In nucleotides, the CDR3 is TGTGCCAGCACCGATATAGGGGGCATCATGAACACTGAAGCTTTCTTT. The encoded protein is CASTDIGGIMNTEAFF.

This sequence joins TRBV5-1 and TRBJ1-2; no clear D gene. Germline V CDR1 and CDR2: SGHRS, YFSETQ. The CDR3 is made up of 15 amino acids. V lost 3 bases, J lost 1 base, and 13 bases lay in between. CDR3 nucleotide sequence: TGCGCCAGCAGCTACGCCCCGACTGATAACTATGGCTACACCTTC. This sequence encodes CASSYAPTDNYGYTF. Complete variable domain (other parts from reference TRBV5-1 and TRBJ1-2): KAGVTQTPRYLIKTRGQQVTLSCSPISGHRSVSWYQQTPGQGLQFLFEYFSETQRNKGNFPGRFSGRQFSNSRSEMNVSTLELGDSALYLCASSYAPTDNYGYTFGSGTRLTVV.

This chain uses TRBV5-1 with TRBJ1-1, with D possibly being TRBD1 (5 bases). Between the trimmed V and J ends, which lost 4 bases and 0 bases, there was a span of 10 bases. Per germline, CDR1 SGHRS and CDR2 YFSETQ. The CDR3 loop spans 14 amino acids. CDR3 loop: CASSKTDMNTEAFF. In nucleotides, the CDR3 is TGCGCCAGCAGCAAGACAGACATGAACACTGAAGCTTTCTTT.

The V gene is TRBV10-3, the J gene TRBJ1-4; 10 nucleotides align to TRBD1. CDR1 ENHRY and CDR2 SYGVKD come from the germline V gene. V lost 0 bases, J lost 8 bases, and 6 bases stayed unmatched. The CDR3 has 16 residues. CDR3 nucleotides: TGTGCCATCAGTGAGTCAAGGACAGGGGGACGAGAAAAACTGTTTTTT. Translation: CAISESRTGGREKLFF.

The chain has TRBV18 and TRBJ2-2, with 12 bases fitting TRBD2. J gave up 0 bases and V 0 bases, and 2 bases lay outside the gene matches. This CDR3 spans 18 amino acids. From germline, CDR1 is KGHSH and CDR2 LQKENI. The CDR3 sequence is CASSPPLAGGPNTGELFF. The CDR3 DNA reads TGTGCCAGCTCACCACCCCTAGCGGGGGGGCCGAACACCGGGGAGCTGTTTTTT.

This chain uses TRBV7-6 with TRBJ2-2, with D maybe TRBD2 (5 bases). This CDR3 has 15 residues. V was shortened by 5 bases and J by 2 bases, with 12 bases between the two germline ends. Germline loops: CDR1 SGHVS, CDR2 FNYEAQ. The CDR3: CASSPTDLNTGELFF. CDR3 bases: TGTGCCAGCAGCCCAACGGACTTAAACACCGGGGAGCTGTTTTTT.

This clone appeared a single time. In DNA, the CDR3 is TGTGCCAGCAGCGTAGATCAGGGGGCACGGGAAAAACTGTTTTTT. The encoded protein is CASSVDQGAREKLFF. The rearrangement uses TRBV9 and TRBJ1-4; 8 bases match TRBD1. CDR3 length: 15 residues. CDR1 and CDR2 (germline): SGDLS, YYNGEE. Trimming removed 0 bases from V and 8 bases from J; junction bases left unmatched: 6.

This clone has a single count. CDR3 residues: CASSRVGTIYGYTF. The CDR3 nucleotides read TGTGCCAGCAGCCGCGTCGGGACAATCTATGGCTACACCTTC. The chain joins TRBV6-5 to TRBJ1-2; D might be TRBD1 (6 bases). The CDR3 length is 14 residues. Germline CDR1 MNHEY, CDR2 SVGAGI. Trimming stripped 6 bases from V and 4 bases from J, with 15 bases between.

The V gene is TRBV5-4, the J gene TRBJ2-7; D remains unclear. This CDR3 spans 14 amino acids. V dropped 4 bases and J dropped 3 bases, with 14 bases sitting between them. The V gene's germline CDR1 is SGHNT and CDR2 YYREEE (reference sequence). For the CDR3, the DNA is TGTGCCAGCAGCCCCCGTGGCGGAGACTACGAGCAGTACTTC. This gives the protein CASSPRGGDYEQYF.

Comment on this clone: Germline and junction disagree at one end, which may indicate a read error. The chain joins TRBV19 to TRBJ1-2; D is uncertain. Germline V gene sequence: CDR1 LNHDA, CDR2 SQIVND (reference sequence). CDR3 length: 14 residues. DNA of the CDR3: TGTGCCAGCAGTAAGACTCCGAGCTCCTATGGCTACACCTTC. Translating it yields CASSKTPSSYGYTF.

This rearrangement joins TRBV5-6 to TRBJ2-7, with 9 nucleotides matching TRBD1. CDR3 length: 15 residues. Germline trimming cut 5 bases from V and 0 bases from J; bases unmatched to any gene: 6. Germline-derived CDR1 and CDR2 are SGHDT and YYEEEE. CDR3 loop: CASRRRQGVSYEQYF. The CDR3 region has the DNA TGTGCCAGCAGACGAAGACAGGGGGTCTCCTACGAGCAGTACTTC. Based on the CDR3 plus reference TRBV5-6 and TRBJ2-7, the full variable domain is DAGVTQSPTHLIKTRGQQVTLRCSPKSGHDTVSWYQQALGQGPQFIFQYYEEEERQRGNFPDRFSGHQFPNYSSELNVNALLLGDSALYLCASRRRQGVSYEQYFGPGTRLTVT.

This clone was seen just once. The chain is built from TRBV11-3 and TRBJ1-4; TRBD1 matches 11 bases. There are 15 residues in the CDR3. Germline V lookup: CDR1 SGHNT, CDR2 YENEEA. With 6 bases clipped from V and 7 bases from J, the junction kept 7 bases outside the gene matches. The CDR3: CASRVEGQGVEKLFF. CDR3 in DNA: TGTGCCAGCAGAGTAGAGGGACAGGGGGTTGAAAAACTGTTTTTT.

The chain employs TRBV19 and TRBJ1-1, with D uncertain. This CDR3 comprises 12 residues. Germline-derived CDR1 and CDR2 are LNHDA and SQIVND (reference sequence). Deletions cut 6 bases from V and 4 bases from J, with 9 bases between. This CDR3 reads CASSPHATEAFF. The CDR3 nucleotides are TGTGCCAGTAGCCCACACGCCACTGAAGCTTTCTTT.

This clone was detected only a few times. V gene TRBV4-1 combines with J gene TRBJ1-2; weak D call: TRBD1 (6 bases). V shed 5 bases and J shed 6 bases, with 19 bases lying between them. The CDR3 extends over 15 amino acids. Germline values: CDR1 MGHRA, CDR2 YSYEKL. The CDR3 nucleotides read TGCGCCAGCAGCTCCCAAATGGGGGCGTACCATGGCTACACCTTC. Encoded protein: CASSSQMGAYHGYTF.

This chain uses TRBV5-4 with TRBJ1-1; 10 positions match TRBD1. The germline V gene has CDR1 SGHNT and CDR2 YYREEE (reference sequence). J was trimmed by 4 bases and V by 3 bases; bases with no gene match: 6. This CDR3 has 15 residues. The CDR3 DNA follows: TGTGCCAGCAGCTGGGACAGGGGCCGAATCACTGAAGCTTTCTTT. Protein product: CASSWDRGRITEAFF.

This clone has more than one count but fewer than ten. The CDR3 DNA is TGTGCCAGCAGTGAATGGGGGGTAGGGATCGGCTACACCTTC. Encoded protein: CASSEWGVGIGYTF. This chain connects TRBV6-1 to TRBJ1-2; a possible D gene is TRBD1 (5 bases). This CDR3 comprises 14 residues. CDR1 and CDR2 from the germline V gene are MNHNS and SASEGT. The ends were cut back, 2 bases at V and 8 bases at J, with 15 bases in the middle.

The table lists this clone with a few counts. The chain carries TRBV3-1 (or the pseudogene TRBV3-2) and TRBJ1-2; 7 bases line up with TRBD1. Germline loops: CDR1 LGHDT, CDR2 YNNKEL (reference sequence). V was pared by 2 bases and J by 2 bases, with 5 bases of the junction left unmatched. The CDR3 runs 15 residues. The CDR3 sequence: CASSQRTGGNYGYTF. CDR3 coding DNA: TGTGCCAGCAGCCAACGGACAGGCGGAAACTATGGCTACACCTTC.

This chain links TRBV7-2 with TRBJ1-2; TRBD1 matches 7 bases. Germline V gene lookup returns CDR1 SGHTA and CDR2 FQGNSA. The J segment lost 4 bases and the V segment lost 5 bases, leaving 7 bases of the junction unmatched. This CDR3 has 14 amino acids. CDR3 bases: TGTGCCAGCAGCCCACCCGGACAGGTCTATGGCTACACCTTC. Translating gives CASSPPGQVYGYTF.

CDR3 nucleotide sequence: TGTGCCAGCAGCCAACGGGACAGGGTCAACTATGGCTACACCTTC. Translated, it gives CASSQRDRVNYGYTF. The V and J genes are TRBV11-3 and TRBJ1-2, with TRBD1 matching over 9 bases. The length of the CDR3 is 15 residues. The V gene's germline CDR1 is SGHNT and CDR2 YENEEA. After removal of 5 bases from V and 2 bases from J, the junction contained 6 bases not matched to a gene.

Here the CDR3 DNA reads TGTGCCAGCGGAGAAAACACCATATATTTT. Translating gives CASGENTIYF. The genes are TRBV6-5 and TRBJ1-3; no clear D gene. The CDR3 is 10 residues long. Trimming took 8 bases from V and 6 from J, leaving 5 bases between them. Germline assignment: CDR1 MNHEY and CDR2 SVGAGI.